This TCR beta chain emerged from a study of shared clonotypes between healthy human individuals. Study-wide points: Memory subsets generally showed smaller estimated richness than naive subsets did. With a handful of donors compared, around 5% of naive CD4 clonotypes were shared. All-four-donor shared clonotypes had higher generation probabilities than non-shared clonotypes did.

For this clone: Its antigen remains unknown.

V lost 4 bases and J lost 4, with 17 bases in between. This CDR3 spans 16 amino acids. Germline loops: CDR1 PRHDT, CDR2 FYEKMQ (reference sequence). Naivety among CD8 cells was defined by CD45RO negativity and positive CCR7 selection, thereby excluding terminally differentiated effector memory CD45RA+ cells. TCRdb keeps only in-frame clones here, not all; method: immunoSEQ multiplex PCR. Of hundreds of thousands of clones in the sample, more than 85% were seen once. This clonotype originated in a man aged 30 to 39 in good health. The sequencing input was naive CD8+ T cells sorted from blood. This chain uses TRBV13 with TRBJ2-4, with a possible D match to TRBD2 (6 bases). The CDR3 protein is CASSWRGSGKKNIQYF. As DNA, the CDR3 is TGTGCCAGCAGCTGGAGGGGATCGGGCAAAAAAAACATTCAGTACTTC. Filled out from reference TRBV13 and TRBJ2-4, the complete variable domain reads AAGVIQSPRHLIKEKRETATLKCYPIPRHDTVYWYQQGPGQDPQFLISFYEKMQSDKGSIPDRFSAQQFSDYHSELNMSSLELGDSALYFCASSWRGSGKKNIQYFGAGTRLSVL.